This T cell receptor beta chain was identified in a study of early T cells in non-severe SARS-CoV-2 infection (TCRdb year 2021). With respect to the entire study: Because TCR sequencing was done on bulk RNA from unsorted whole blood, the alpha and beta chains could not be paired. The paper's findings and limits, for the study overall: Matching against VDJdb was skewed toward anti-spike CD8 responses, likely underestimated virus-specific expansions, and missed private and CD4 specificities.

Based on the germline V gene, the CDR1 and CDR2 sequences are SQVTM and ANQGSEA. V is shortened by 6 bases, J by 5 bases, and the region joining them spans 16 bases. The CDR3 covers 13 residues, taking in both the cysteine and the phenylalanine. The CDR3 DNA has 39 bases and is translated from base 1. A case-control design nested within a healthcare worker cohort in London, UK, was used, with weekly nasopharyngeal swab PCR tests and blood sampling performed. Healthcare workers were enrolled in the week of the UK lockdown, from 23 to 31 March 2020, and were followed every week for up to about 16 weeks. On this clonotype: The antigen it recognizes is unknown. It has no much larger one-base neighbor in the sample; base qualities were not kept.

Library preparation employed 5' RACE. The listed sequencing device is NextSeq 500. To correct for sequencing error and PCR bias, the TCR library protocol tagged individual cDNA molecules with unique molecular identifiers. Sequencing covered both TCR alpha and beta chains, and within each sample the abundances of alpha and beta sequences were tightly co-correlated. As for the authors' bioinformatics: Decombinator V4 was used to annotate the V gene, J gene and CDR3 of the TCR sequences. TCRs were defined as expanded if a significant change between any two time points was detected under a Poisson model with p below 0.0001. TCR abundances were normalised to the total number of TCRs sequenced in each sample and reported as counts per million. TRAV1-2 paired with TRAJ12, TRAJ20 or TRAJ33 defined MAIT TCRs, while TRAV10 paired with TRAJ18 defined iNKT TCRs. VDJdb, accessed 1 November 2021, was searched for CMV, EBV and SARS-CoV-2 annotated TCRs, with TCRs annotated for multiple antigens excluded. In TCRdb, the public reads were trimmed at Q25 with fastp and aligned with MiXCR, with productive beta chains retained. Every CDR3 protein is listed once, alongside the most common genes and DNA of its rows. V and J calls and clone size were set by TCRdb, not the authors. The sample table holds 52,000 or so distinct CDR3 sequences, of which approximately 12% were seen once. 1.2% to 1.5% of the sample is in the top ten clones.

This receptor was identified in an adult who was a healthcare worker with PCR-confirmed SARS-CoV-2 infection or an uninfected control (not recorded which). The chain couples TRBV29-1 to TRBJ1-1; the D gene remains uncertain. Material: whole blood. The DNA sequence reads TGCAGCGTCCGCCGGATTAGGGAGACTGAAGCTTTCTTT. This yields the protein CSVRRIRETEAFF.